This T cell receptor (beta chain) was obtained from a study of blood T cell repertoires in COVID-19. Study in general: Sites across the United States, Italy and Spain contributed samples from acute and convalescent COVID-19. Nucleic acid was either cDNA or gDNA, and it came from T cells, B-cell-depleted T cells, or PBMCs.

V shed 3 bases and J 7 bases; nucleotides not matched to a gene: 8. The CDR3 contains 16 residues. Germline V gene lookup returns CDR1 SGHNT and CDR2 YYREEE (reference sequence). Authors' analysis steps: Amplification from reference gene primers served as the basis for estimated nucleated cell counts. The protocol was immunoSEQ multiplex PCR, while the TCRdb copy is restricted to in-frame clones and leaves out a portion. The DNA gave D and trimming, while V, J and clone size come from that table. The table shows tens of thousands of clones, with over 65% occurring only once. The chain couples TRBV5-4 to TRBJ2-1; 12 bases agree with TRBD2. The TCR was taken from a human donor in a cohort sampled during active COVID-19. The sequenced sample was peripheral blood. The chain's CDR3 is CASSSTTSGSLNEQFF. The CDR3 DNA follows: TGTGCCAGCAGCTCCACGACTAGCGGGAGCTTGAATGAGCAGTTCTTC.